This T cell receptor (beta chain) was recovered during a study of early T cells in non-severe SARS-CoV-2 infection. Study information: Unsorted whole blood bulk RNA was sequenced, with unpaired chains. Whole-study findings and limits: VDJdb matches were skewed toward anti-spike CD8 T cell responses.

Remarks on this clonotype: Its antigen remains unknown.

The protocol attached unique molecular identifiers to individual cDNA molecules. MiXCR, run by TCRdb on the 5' RACE reads, gives a single entry per CDR3 protein. In the table there are just under 90,000 distinct CDR3 sequences, about 15% of which are singletons. This TCR came from an adult who was a healthcare worker with PCR-confirmed SARS-CoV-2 infection or an uninfected control (not recorded which). The source material was whole blood.

The CDR3, as DNA: TGTGCCAGCAGCCACCCGGGGACAGGGACCTACGAGCAGTACTTC. It is translated as CASSHPGTGTYEQYF. The V call is TRBV3-1, the J call TRBJ2-7, with TRBD1 matching over 9 bases. This CDR3 comprises 15 residues. V dropped 3 bases and J dropped 2; count of bases not matched to a gene: 5. The germline CDR1 and CDR2 sequences are LGHDT and YNNKEL (reference sequence).